This is a list of T cell receptor beta chains from one sample in a study of T cells in Graves' hyperthyroidism and ophthalmopathy. One entry per CDR3 protein results from TCRdb running MiXCR on the multiplex PCR reads. The data show around 620,000 distinct CDR3 sequences, around 42% seen once. What was sequenced was peripheral blood or thyroid tissue (not recorded which). These receptors all stem from an adult woman with Graves' disease, either hyperthyroidism or ophthalmopathy (not recorded which). The CDR3 runs from the conserved cysteine through the conserved F or W. A D gene is named only where the DNA matches it firmly. Rows give clone size only sometimes, using once, few, many, or a class for an expanded clone.

size	J	V	D	DNA	CDR3
-	TRBJ2-1	TRBV20-1	-	TGCAGTGCCCATGAACTAGAGGGGCATGAGCAGTTCTTC	CSAHELEGHEQFF
many	TRBJ1-2	TRBV20-1	-	TGCAGTGCTAGAGGATGGAATGGCTACACCTTC	CSARGWNGYTF
-	TRBJ1-1	TRBV10-3	TRBD1	TGTGCCGTCGAACCGGGACAGGGGGCGATTGAAGCTTTCTTT	CAVEPGQGAIEAFF
-	TRBJ1-2	TRBV6-1	TRBD1	TGTGCCAGCAGTACAAATACAGGGGACTTCTCCGGCTACACCTTC	CASSTNTGDFSGYTF
few	TRBJ2-2	TRBV7-2	-	TGTGCCAGCAGTTCCGACAGGGAGCTGTTTTTT	CASSSDRELFF
many	TRBJ1-2	TRBV7-2	TRBD1	TGTGCCAGCAGCTTAGTCACGGGACAGGGAGGCTACACCTTC	CASSLVTGQGGYTF
-	TRBJ2-5	TRBV15	TRBD2	TGTGCCACCAGCAGACGGACTAGCGGACGGCAAGAGACCCAGTACTTC	CATSRRTSGRQETQYF
-	TRBJ2-7	TRBV11-2	-	TGTGCCAGCAGTTACGGCGCTGGGTACGAGCAGTACTTC	CASSYGAGYEQYF
many	TRBJ1-5	TRBV11-2	-	TGTGCCAGCAGCCCGGGGCCCCTTGCGGAGCCCCAGCATTTT	CASSPGPLAEPQHF
-	TRBJ1-2	TRBV7-3	-	TGTGCCAGCAGAGGACTAGTACCCGTCTATGGCTACACCTTC	CASRGLVPVYGYTF
-	TRBJ2-7	TRBV20-1	-	TGCAGTGCTAGAGACGGGACTGGTTTGTCCGAGCAGTACTTC	CSARDGTGLSEQYF
many	TRBJ2-2	TRBV5-5	TRBD1	TGTGCCAGCAGCAGTTACAGGGGAACCGGGGAGCTGTTTTTT	CASSSYRGTGELFF
-	TRBJ1-2	TRBV20-1	-	TGCAGTGCTAGTTCGGGTTATGGCTACACCTTC	CSASSGYGYTF
few	TRBJ2-5	TRBV29-1	-	TGCAGCGTGCAACATGGTGGGCCCTCCAGGGAGACCCAGTACTTC	CSVQHGGPSRETQYF
many	TRBJ2-7	TRBV6-6	TRBD1	TGTGCCAGCAGTTACAACAGGGGGCGTGAGCAGTACTTC	CASSYNRGREQYF
-	TRBJ1-1	TRBV5-1	-	TGCGCCAGCAGCCCCACCACCCTGGGAGAGACTGAAGCTTTCTTT	CASSPTTLGETEAFF
many	TRBJ2-5	TRBV7-9	TRBD2	TGTGCCAGCAGCTCGGGGGGGACCCAGTACTTC	CASSSGGTQYF
-	TRBJ1-5	TRBV7-6	-	TGTGCCAGCAGACGCCGGGAGTACGAGACCCAGCATTTT	CASRRREYETQHF
-	TRBJ2-7	TRBV4-2	-	TGTGCCAGCAGCCAAGATCAGGGCCCCTACGAGCAGTACTTC	CASSQDQGPYEQYF
many	TRBJ2-7	TRBV4-1	-	TGCGCCAGCAGCCAAGGGTCCAGTACGATGGAGCAGTACTTC	CASSQGSSTMEQYF
few	TRBJ2-5	TRBV2	-	TGTGCCAGCAGTGAAGGGCCCCAGTACTTC	CASSEGPQYF
-	TRBJ1-5	TRBV19	TRBD1	TGTGCCACCGGACAGGGGAGTACGCGGTCTCAGCCCCAGCATTTT	CATGQGSTRSQPQHF
many	TRBJ2-7	TRBV13	TRBD2	TGTGCCAGCAGCGCCGGGACTAGCGGGAGGTACGAGCAGTACTTC	CASSAGTSGRYEQYF
many	TRBJ2-7	TRBV20-1	TRBD2	TGCAGTGCTAGAGTGTTGGGGGGAGGTAGCGGGGCCTACGAGCAGTACTTC	CSARVLGGGSGAYEQYF
few	TRBJ2-6	TRBV27	-	TGTGCCACCCTGATTCGTCTCGGGGCTGGGGCCAACGTCCTGACTTTC	CATLIRLGAGANVLTF
many	TRBJ1-5	TRBV3-1	-	TGTGCCAGCAGCCAAGCTTTAAGCAATCAGCCCCAGCATTTT	CASSQALSNQPQHF
-	TRBJ1-6	TRBV7-9	-	TGTGCCAGCAGGACTAGGGTCGATTCACCCCTCCACTTT	CASRTRVDSPLHF
-	TRBJ1-6	TRBV11-2	TRBD1	TGTGCCAGCAGCTTAGGGGGGGACAGGGGCGGTTCACCCCTCCACTTT	CASSLGGDRGGSPLHF
-	TRBJ1-4	TRBV2	-	TGTGCCAGCAGCGCAGACTTTACCCGAGATGAAAAACTGTTTTTT	CASSADFTRDEKLFF
-	TRBJ2-6	TRBV15	TRBD1	TGTGCCACCAGCAGAGGGACAGGGGTCCGGGGGGCCAACGTCCTGACTTTC	CATSRGTGVRGANVLTF
many	TRBJ2-6	TRBV7-3	TRBD1	TGTGCCAGCAGCTCGCAATCGGGACAGGGGGCTGGGGCCAACGTCCTGACTTTC	CASSSQSGQGAGANVLTF
-	TRBJ1-5	TRBV20-1	TRBD1	TGCAGTGCTAGAGGGGACAGGGGGGCGGGCAATCAGCCCCAGCATTTT	CSARGDRGAGNQPQHF
-	TRBJ1-4	TRBV29-1	-	TGCAGCGCAACTAATGAAAAACTGTTTTTT	CSATNEKLFF
-	TRBJ1-2	TRBV28	-	TGTGCCAGCAGTTCCCCCGGGAAAAATGACTACACCTTC	CASSSPGKNDYTF
-	TRBJ2-2	TRBV25-1	TRBD2	TGTGCCAGCAGCCTCACTAGCGGGAGCGCCGGGGAGCTGTTTTTT	CASSLTSGSAGELFF
-	TRBJ1-3	TRBV10-3	TRBD1	TGTGCCATCAAGGGGGACAGCTCTGGAAACACCATATATTTT	CAIKGDSSGNTIYF
few	TRBJ2-5	TRBV10-3	-	TGTGCCATCAGGGATGGGATGATGGAGACCCAGTACTTC	CAIRDGMMETQYF
-	TRBJ2-3	TRBV15	-	TGTGCCACCAGCAGAGTCCCCAGGGGTCCGGCAGATACGCAGTATTTT	CATSRVPRGPADTQYF
many	TRBJ1-1	TRBV5-1	TRBD1	TGCGCCAGCAGCCTCACGACAGGGATTGGCGCTGAAGCTTTCTTT	CASSLTTGIGAEAFF
many	TRBJ2-7	TRBV6-1	TRBD1	TGTGCCAGCAGGGTCGGGACAGAACTTTACGAGCAGTACTTC	CASRVGTELYEQYF
-	TRBJ2-5	TRBV29-1	-	TGCAGCGTAACCTTGGGGGCGAAAGAGACCCAGTACTTC	CSVTLGAKETQYF
many	TRBJ1-3	TRBV20-1	-	TGCAGTGCTCGAGGATCTGGAAACACCATATATTTT	CSARGSGNTIYF
-	TRBJ1-5	TRBV18	-	TGTGCCAGCTCACCGGGGGACTCCGGGCAGCCCCAGCATTTT	CASSPGDSGQPQHF
-	TRBJ2-5	TRBV6-1	-	TGTGCCATCAGTGATACCCGGAGGCCCCGAGAGACCCAGTACTTC	CAISDTRRPRETQYF
-	TRBJ1-2	TRBV2	-	TGTGCCAGCAGTGGCGGGGGTGGGAACTATGGCTACACCTTC	CASSGGGGNYGYTF
-	TRBJ2-2	TRBV29-1	-	TGCAGCGGGTCGGTGGACAACACCGGGGAGCTGTTTTTT	CSGSVDNTGELFF
many	TRBJ1-5	TRBV6-6	-	TGTGCCAGCAGTTACTCAATGGAGCCCCAGCATTTT	CASSYSMEPQHF
-	TRBJ1-6	TRBV2	-	TGTGCCAGCAGTACCGGGGCAGTTACTTCACCCCTCCACTTT	CASSTGAVTSPLHF
-	TRBJ1-1	TRBV20-1	TRBD1	TGCAGTGCAGCACCCGCAGACAGGGAGCGGAACACTGAAGCTTTCTTT	CSAAPADRERNTEAFF
many	TRBJ2-5	TRBV10-3	-	TGTGCCACACGCACCACCTTTGGGGGTCCAAGGGGGGCCCAGTACTTC	CATRTTFGGPRGAQYF
-	TRBJ2-7	TRBV7-3	TRBD2	TGTGCCAGCAGTTTGGGGCGGGAGAGGGCCTACGAGCAGTACTTC	CASSLGRERAYEQYF
many	TRBJ2-2	TRBV20-1	TRBD2	TGCAGTGCTACCGGACTAGCGGGAGTTCCGAACGGGGAGCTGTTTTTT	CSATGLAGVPNGELFF
many	TRBJ1-6	TRBV6-1	-	TGTGCCAGCAGAGAATTCTGGCAGGGCCTGAGCTCCTATAATTCACCCCTCCACTTT	CASREFWQGLSSYNSPLHF